This entry lists 21 T cell receptor beta chains sequenced from one sample in a study. TCRdb analysed the 5' RACE reads with MiXCR anew, one entry per CDR3 protein. The data hold about 62,000 distinct CDR3 sequences, with 25% to 30% observed a single time. Sample: tumor-infiltrating naive CD4+ T cells sorted from the breast tumor. Subset of the sample: naive CD4+ T cells, CD4+CD45RA+CD25-. The origin of the receptors is a female donor with breast cancer.

The rearrangement uses TRBV5-1 and TRBJ2-1; D gene ambiguous. Germline CDR1 reads SGHRS; CDR2 reads YFSETQ. The V end lost 0 bases, the J end lost 4 bases, and 17 bases lay between the germline ends. This CDR3 comprises 17 residues. CDR3 protein: CASSLDLSRRTYNEQFF. The CDR3 DNA sequence: TGCGCCAGCAGCTTGGACCTCAGCCGTCGGACGTACAATGAGCAGTTCTTC.

This clonotype was seen more than once but under ten times. The rearrangement joins TRBV6-2 or TRBV6-3 to TRBJ2-7; 7 bases match TRBD1. The V and J ends lost 10 bases and 9 bases, in that order; junction bases with no gene match: 18. Germline CDR1 MNHEY, CDR2 SVGEGT. This CDR3 comprises 14 residues. The CDR3 DNA reads as TGTGCCACCTACTCCGGGACAGTGGGTGTGGTGCAGTACTTC. Protein: CATYSGTVGVVQYF.

The chain links TRBV6-5 to TRBJ1-1; D is unclear. Looked up from germline, CDR1 is MNHEY and CDR2 is SVGAGI. Between the trimmed V and J ends, which lost 6 bases and 5 bases, there was a span of 13 bases. The CDR3 totals 13 residues. CDR3: CASRLTVTTEAFF. The DNA for the CDR3 is TGTGCCAGCAGGTTGACGGTGACGACTGAAGCTTTCTTT.

Points on this clonotype: Possible read error: a much larger clone is one base away. The J gene is TRBJ2-1, the V gene TRBV9; D is unresolved. This CDR3 spans 15 amino acids. CDR1 and CDR2 (germline): SGDLS, YYNGEE. The CDR3 DNA is TGTACCAGCAGCGTAGCTACCTTAGGTGCTAATGAGCAGTTCTTC. Its translation is CTSSVATLGANEQFF. Looking up the rest from reference TRBV9 and TRBJ2-1 gives the full variable domain: DSGVTQTPKHLITATGQRVTLRCSPRSGDLSVYWYQQSLDQGLQFLIQYYNGEERAKGNILERFSAQQFPDLHSELNLSSLELGDSALYFCTSSVATLGANEQFFGPGTRLTVL.

This clonotype was counted between two and nine times. The chain recombines TRBV27 with TRBJ2-7; possible D gene TRBD1, 6 bases. Germline CDR1 is MNHEY and CDR2 is SMNVEV (reference sequence). V shed 4 bases and J shed 3 bases, with 13 bases lying between them. The CDR3 loop spans 14 amino acids. The CDR3 protein is CASSSLTGSYEQYF. In DNA form, the CDR3 reads TGTGCCAGCAGTTCATTGACAGGAAGCTACGAGCAGTACTTC.

The chain joins TRBV5-5 to TRBJ2-4, with TRBD1 matching 7 bases. Per the germline V gene, CDR1 is SGHKS and CDR2 is YYEKEE (reference sequence). The CDR3 is 17 residues long. The ends lost 5 bases at V and 1 base at J; junction bases unmatched: 12. CDR3 region: CASSLTGRIGAKNIQYF. CDR3 bases: TGTGCCAGCAGTCTGACAGGGCGCATTGGGGCCAAAAACATTCAGTACTTC.

The sample holds many counts of this clonotype. The chain combines TRBV7-3 with TRBJ2-1; D unresolved. CDR3 length: 15 residues. V was clipped by 5 bases and J by 6 bases, with 17 bases between them. Germline values: CDR1 SGHTA, CDR2 FQGTGA. The chain's CDR3 is CASSPSGSGFNEQFF. Here the CDR3 DNA reads TGTGCCAGCAGCCCGTCGGGTTCTGGATTCAATGAGCAGTTCTTC.

This clonotype was seen at least ten times. The chain joins TRBV7-2 to TRBJ2-1; TRBD1 agrees at 8 bases. J was trimmed by 1 base and V by 5 bases; bases with no gene match: 4. The V gene's germline CDR1 is SGHTA and CDR2 FQGNSA. CDR3 size: 15 residues. The CDR3, as DNA: TGTGCCAGCAGCCGGGACAGGCGTTCCTACAATGAGCAGTTCTTC. This encodes CASSRDRRSYNEQFF.

J is TRBJ2-7 and V is TRBV21-1. TRBV21-1 is marked as a pseudogene. The CDR3 is 13 residues long. DNA of the CDR3: TGTGCCAGCAGCAAAGGAGGTCCGTACGAGCAGTACTTC. Translation gives CASSKGGPYEQYF.

Turning to this clonotype: The conserved phenylalanine or tryptophan normally closing the CDR3 is absent here, so this likely arose from a read error. The chain couples TRBV7-2 to TRBJ1-1, with 7 positions matching TRBD1. Germline values: CDR1 SGHTA, CDR2 FQGNSA. Trimming removed 6 bases from V and 1 base from J; junction bases left unmatched: 2. The CDR3 has 13 residues. The CDR3 spells CASRRQGNTEAFL. The CDR3 DNA is TGTGCCAGCAGAAGACAGGGGAACACTGAAGCTTTCCTT.

The chain joins TRBV7-9 to TRBJ1-5; tentatively, D is TRBD1 (5 bases). Germline V lookup: CDR1 SEHNR, CDR2 FQNEAQ (reference sequence). With 3 bases removed from V and 6 bases from J, the gap between germline ends came to 6 bases. This CDR3 contains 12 residues. In DNA, the CDR3 is TGTGCCAGCAGCTTCGACAGTCAGCCCCAGCATTTT. This gives the protein CASSFDSQPQHF.

This clonotype occurred a few times. The rearrangement links TRBV20-1 to TRBJ2-3; 8 bases line up with TRBD2. The CDR3 contains 14 residues. Germline assignment: CDR1 DFQATT and CDR2 SNEGSKA (reference sequence). V trimming: 3 bases; J trimming: 5 bases; junction bases outside the gene matches: 7. This CDR3 reads CSASGGARGDTQYF. Written as DNA, the CDR3 is TGCAGTGCTAGCGGGGGGGCCCGAGGAGATACGCAGTATTTT.

The table lists this clonotype with many counts. Germline is not matched at one junction end, which may reflect a read error. The rearrangement uses TRBV6-1 and TRBJ2-1, with D perhaps matching TRBD1 (6 bases). The CDR3 length is 13 residues. CDR1 and CDR2 (germline): MNHNS, SASEGT. This CDR3 reads CASSEAGAPGQLF. CDR3 nucleotide sequence: TGTGCCAGCAGTGAAGCGGGGGCCCCTGGCCAGCTCTTC.

J is TRBJ2-1 and V is TRBV4-2; no reliable D call. This CDR3 region has 13 residues. With 0 bases removed from V and 9 bases from J, the gap between germline ends came to 9 bases. CDR1 is LGHNA and CDR2 is YNFKEQ in the germline V gene. The CDR3: CASSQDQLGEQFF. The CDR3 coding sequence is TGTGCCAGCAGCCAAGATCAGCTGGGTGAGCAGTTCTTC.

This clonotype occurred many times. The chain combines TRBV7-2 with TRBJ2-1; a possible D gene is TRBD2 (6 bases). V was pared by 1 base and J by 4 bases, with 11 bases between. The CDR3 length is 15 residues. The germline gives CDR1 SGHTA, CDR2 FQGNSA. The CDR3 loop reads CASSLDGTEYNEQFF. The DNA of the CDR3 is TGTGCCAGCAGCTTAGACGGGACTGAGTACAATGAGCAGTTCTTC.

This chain links TRBV24-1 with TRBJ1-2, with 8 bases that match TRBD1. This CDR3 spans 14 amino acids. The germline V gene encodes CDR1 KGHDR and CDR2 SFDVKD. Germline trimming cut 4 bases from V and 7 bases from J; bases unmatched to any gene: 7. The CDR3 region has the DNA TGTGCCACCAGTGACAACAGGGGGTTGGGTGGCTACACCTTC. Translation gives CATSDNRGLGGYTF.

The rearrangement links TRBV12-3 or TRBV12-4 to TRBJ1-2, with 7 bases aligning to TRBD1. J gave up 6 bases and V 6 bases, and 10 bases lay outside the gene matches. The CDR3 spans 14 residues. DNA of the CDR3: TGTGCCAGCAGACGAACCGGGACAGTCGATGGCTACACCTTC. Residues: CASRRTGTVDGYTF.

In its sample, this clonotype is medium-sized. V usage is TRBV4-3 and J usage is TRBJ2-5; TRBD2 matches at 12 bases. Germline-derived CDR1 and CDR2 are LGHNA and YSLEER. The CDR3 spans 15 residues. The ends lost 2 bases at V and 5 bases at J; junction bases unmatched: 3. The CDR3 sequence: CASSQSTSGSETQYF. DNA of the CDR3: TGCGCCAGCAGCCAATCGACTAGCGGGAGTGAGACCCAGTACTTC.

This clonotype was observed a handful of times. V and J are TRBV12-3 or TRBV12-4 and TRBJ2-7; D uncertain. CDR3 length: 14 residues. V gave up 3 bases and J gave up 0 bases, with 9 bases separating them. CDR3 sequence: CASSFVRSSYEQYF. The CDR3 DNA reads TGTGCCAGCAGTTTTGTCCGCAGCTCCTACGAGCAGTACTTC.

The chain is built from TRBV28 and TRBJ2-2, with D maybe TRBD1 (5 bases). Germline CDR1 is MDHEN and CDR2 is SYDVKM. This CDR3 has 15 residues. V shed 6 bases and J shed 2 bases, with 13 bases lying between them. CDR3 amino acids: CASRPPDRNTGELFF. As DNA, the CDR3 is TGTGCCAGCAGACCTCCCGACAGAAACACCGGGGAGCTGTTTTTT.

Comments on this clonotype: This may stem from a read error, because a much larger clone lies one nucleotide away. The V gene is TRBV6-5, the J gene TRBJ1-1, with 7 nucleotides matching TRBD1. The CDR3 loop spans 13 amino acids. Germline values: CDR1 MNHEY, CDR2 SVGAGI. The CDR3 DNA sequence: TGTGCCTGCAGTTACTCGGGACAGAGTGAAGCTTTCTTT. Protein: CACSYSGQSEAFF.